A single sample gave rise to the 9 T cell receptor beta chains below, sequenced in a study of control samples from healthy donors and cancer patients. Generated by immunoSEQ multiplex PCR, the TCRdb table keeps only in-frame clones and is missing some. The sample carries some 120,000 clones, around 93% recorded once. The sample was blood. Receptor source: a man aged 18 to 30 in good health.

The chain recombines TRBV5-1 with TRBJ1-4, with 7 bases matching TRBD1. Looked up from germline, CDR1 is SGHRS and CDR2 is YFSETQ. The CDR3 loop spans 14 amino acids. V dropped 1 base and J dropped 6; count of bases not matched to a gene: 3. The CDR3: CASSLTGVDEKLFF. For the CDR3, the DNA is TGCGCCAGCAGCTTGACAGGGGTAGATGAAAAACTGTTTTTT. Using reference TRBV5-1 and TRBJ1-4 for the parts outside the CDR3, the full variable domain is KAGVTQTPRYLIKTRGQQVTLSCSPISGHRSVSWYQQTPGQGLQFLFEYFSETQRNKGNFPGRFSGRQFSNSRSEMNVSTLELGDSALYLCASSLTGVDEKLFFGSGTQLSVL.

Here the CDR3 DNA reads TGCGCCAGCAGCCACGGGGACAGAAACACTGAAGCTTTCTTT. Protein sequence: CASSHGDRNTEAFF. This chain uses TRBV5-1 with TRBJ1-1; 7 positions match TRBD1. This CDR3 spans 14 amino acids. V shed 4 bases and J 2 bases; nucleotides not matched to a gene: 5. Germline assignment: CDR1 SGHRS and CDR2 YFSETQ.

This clone was seen once. The chain recombines TRBV19 with TRBJ1-2; 7 nucleotides agree with TRBD1. The CDR3 runs to 13 residues. Germline lookup yields CDR1 LNHDA and CDR2 SQIVND (reference sequence). J gave up 7 bases and V 5 bases, and 7 bases lay outside the gene matches. The CDR3 coding sequence is TGTGCCAGTAGTTCCAGGGGGGCGCCTGGCTACACCTTC. Translated: CASSSRGAPGYTF.

V is TRBV5-1 and J is TRBJ2-1; weak D call: TRBD1 (6 bases). There are 14 residues in the CDR3. The ends were cut back, 0 bases at V and 8 bases at J, with 12 bases in the middle. Germline V gene data show CDR1 as SGHRS and CDR2 as YFSETQ. CDR3 nucleotides: TGCGCCAGCAGCTTGGGACAAAAGGGGGATGAGCAGTTCTTC. This translates into CASSLGQKGDEQFF.

The gene calls are TRBV13 and TRBJ1-6, with unresolved D. V dropped 5 bases and J dropped 10 bases, with 21 bases sitting between them. CDR3 size: 16 residues. Per the germline V gene, CDR1 is PRHDT and CDR2 is FYEKMQ (reference sequence). DNA for the CDR3: TGTGCCAGCAGCCCCGTGACGGACCGTACTCTATCACCCCTCCACTTT. This sequence encodes CASSPVTDRTLSPLHF.

J is TRBJ2-5 and V is TRBV7-3, with D unclear. Trimming left V 1 base short and J 6 bases short, with 9 bases between. The CDR3 is 13 amino acids. In germline, CDR1 is SGHTA, CDR2 FQGTGA. The CDR3 protein is CASSLMAEQTQYF. CDR3 nucleotide sequence: TGTGCCAGCAGCTTAATGGCAGAACAGACCCAGTACTTC.

This clone was detected only once. The rearrangement uses TRBV5-4 and TRBJ2-7; D might be TRBD1 (5 bases). The CDR3 loop spans 15 amino acids. CDR1 and CDR2 (germline): SGHNT, YYREEE (reference sequence). The V and J ends lost 0 bases and 3 bases respectively, with 13 bases between them. CDR3 nucleotide sequence: TGTGCCAGCAGCTTGGATGGGCAGGGTGTCTACGAGCAGTACTTC. Amino acids: CASSLDGQGVYEQYF.

V is TRBV7-9 and J is TRBJ2-1, with 8 bases matching TRBD1. This CDR3 contains 14 residues. V trimming: 7 bases; J trimming: 3 bases; junction bases outside the gene matches: 5. CDR1 SEHNR and CDR2 FQNEAQ come from the germline V gene (reference sequence). The CDR3 region has the DNA TGTGCCAGCAACCCAGACAGGGGCTACAATGAGCAGTTCTTC. It yields the protein CASNPDRGYNEQFF.

The J gene is TRBJ1-5, the V gene TRBV2, with 7 bases lining up with TRBD1. The CDR3 covers 14 residues. Germline V gives CDR1 SNHLY, CDR2 FYNNEI. J was trimmed by 7 bases and V by 6 bases; bases with no gene match: 9. CDR3 coding DNA: TGTGCCAGCAGCTCTGACAGGGTAAAACAGCCCCAGCATTTT. This codes for CASSSDRVKQPQHF. The full variable domain, its missing parts supplied by reference TRBV2 and TRBJ1-5, is EPEVTQTPSHQVTQMGQEVILRCVPISNHLYFYWYRQILGQKVEFLVSFYNNEISEKSEIFDDQFSVERPDGSNFTLKIRSTKLEDSAMYFCASSSDRVKQPQHFGDGTRLSIL.